A selection of T cell receptor beta chains follows, all from one sample in a study of identical twins. Each CDR3 protein gets one entry after TCRdb re-called the 5' RACE reads with MiXCR. Of 400,000 to 550,000 distinct CDR3 sequences listed, approximately 24% are singletons. These data also formed part of another study, on T cells expressing NK-cell markers.

Sequencing was performed on CD4+ T cells sorted from blood. Receptors were obtained from a woman aged 18-29 years in good health. Each CDR3 is given with its conserved first and last residue. Each record gives: J gene, D gene, V gene, clone size, CDR3 protein, CDR3 DNA. The D gene is left open where the match is weak. Clone size is not always given. Where it is, it says once, few, many or a class for expanded clones.

TRBJ1-2,-,TRBV7-9,-,CASSLQGKSDGYTF,TGTGCCAGCAGCTTACAGGGGAAGTCAGATGGCTACACCTTC
TRBJ2-7,TRBD1,TRBV14,few,CASSLYLGTGSHEQYF,TGTGCCAGCAGCCTCTACCTAGGGACAGGGTCCCACGAGCAGTACTTC
TRBJ2-1,-,TRBV29-1,few,CSVGLTFGNEQFF,TGCAGCGTTGGTTTAACATTTGGGAATGAGCAGTTCTTC
TRBJ2-3,TRBD1,TRBV2,few,CASSEEGTALLNTQYF,TGTGCCAGCAGTGAAGAGGGGACAGCCCTGCTGAATACGCAGTATTTT
TRBJ1-6,-,TRBV7-6,-,CASSLGVRGSSYNSPLHF,TGTGCCAGCAGCCTTGGGGTTCGCGGAAGCTCCTATAATTCACCCCTCCACTTT
TRBJ2-7,-,TRBV6-5,-,CASSYYPGGVSYEQYF,TGTGCCAGCAGTTATTACCCCGGCGGGGTCTCCTACGAGCAGTACTTC
TRBJ2-3,-,TRBV12-3/TRBV12-4,-,CATREASTDTQYF,TGTGCCACCAGGGAGGCTAGCACAGATACGCAGTATTTT
TRBJ2-1,-,TRBV18,-,CASSPATYNEQFF,TGTGCCAGCTCACCAGCGACCTACAATGAGCAGTTCTTC
TRBJ2-7,TRBD1,TRBV9,-,CASSEGQGLYEQYF,TGTGCCAGCAGCGAGGGACAGGGTCTCTACGAGCAGTACTTC
TRBJ2-7,TRBD2,TRBV12-3/TRBV12-4,-,CASRQTSGHYEQYF,TGTGCCAGCAGACAGACTAGCGGCCACTACGAGCAGTACTTC
TRBJ2-5,TRBD2,TRBV9,-,CASSVLGASGETQYF,TGTGCCAGCAGCGTTCTCGGGGCTAGCGGAGAGACCCAGTACTTC
TRBJ2-3,TRBD2,TRBV9,-,CASSALLAGARDTQYF,TGTGCCAGCAGTGCTCTACTAGCGGGGGCAAGAGATACGCAGTATTTT
TRBJ1-1,-,TRBV10-3,few,CASGGRDTEAFF,TGTGCCAGTGGCGGGAGGGACACTGAAGCTTTCTTT
TRBJ2-3,-,TRBV18,many,CASSSPKLITDTQYF,TGTGCCAGCTCATCCCCCAAACTCATCACAGATACGCAGTATTTT
TRBJ2-4,-,TRBV6-2/TRBV6-3,few,CASSRTGGLVKNIQYF,TGTGCCAGCAGCCGTACGGGGGGCCTGGTCAAAAACATTCAGTACTTC